The 7 T cell receptor beta chains listed next were all sequenced from one sample in a study of OX40 agonist ivuxolimab in advanced cancers. Sequencing was performed with immunoSEQ multiplex PCR; in TCRdb, only in-frame clones are kept and a portion is missing. The data show roughly 26,000 clones, more than 75% seen once. Source: CD4+ or CD8+ T cells sorted from blood, taken in a trial of the OX40 agonist ivuxolimab. Source of these receptors: an adult with an advanced solid tumor such as melanoma, head and neck, liver or kidney cancer.

The rearrangement links TRBV7-9 to TRBJ2-5; D is perhaps TRBD1 (6 bases). Trimming took 7 bases from V and 3 from J, leaving 12 bases between them. Germline lookup yields CDR1 SEHNR and CDR2 FQNEAQ (reference sequence). The CDR3 length is 13 residues. CDR3 loop: CASTSTGKETQYF. Here the CDR3 DNA reads TGTGCCAGCACCTCTACAGGGAAAGAGACCCAGTACTTC.

J is TRBJ2-2 and V is TRBV28; D remains ambiguous. The CDR3 is 11 residues long. Germline CDR1 and CDR2: MDHEN and SYDVKM. The V end was cut by 7 bases, the J end by 7 bases, with 7 bases between. Here the CDR3 reads CASKGVGELFF. In nucleotides, the CDR3 is TGTGCCAGCAAGGGCGTCGGGGAGCTGTTTTTT.

The chain recombines TRBV7-8 with TRBJ2-2; weak D call: TRBD2 (6 bases). Germline CDR1 and CDR2: SGHVS and FQNEAQ. Trimming shortened V by 5 bases and J by 5 bases, and 15 bases separated the two germline ends. There are 15 residues in the CDR3. This chain's CDR3 is CASSARGFGTGELFF. The CDR3 nucleotides are TGTGCCAGCAGCGCTCGGGGGTTTGGGACCGGGGAGCTGTTTTTT.

The chain combines TRBV7-8 with TRBJ1-3; D gene ambiguous. Trimming took off 1 base at V and 5 bases at J, with 9 bases between the two ends. The germline V gene encodes CDR1 SGHVS and CDR2 FQNEAQ. This CDR3 has 14 amino acids. The CDR3 bases are TGTGCCAGCAGCTTAGGGGAGACCCGAAACACCATATATTTT. This gives the protein CASSLGETRNTIYF.

This clone was seen a few times. The chain is built from TRBV2 and TRBJ2-4, with 9 bases fitting TRBD1. The germline V gene encodes CDR1 SNHLY and CDR2 FYNNEI. The CDR3 is 14 amino acids. V shed 8 bases and J 0 bases; nucleotides not matched to a gene: 2. This CDR3 reads CASWDRVAKNIQYF. The CDR3 DNA is TGTGCCAGCTGGGACAGGGTAGCCAAAAACATTCAGTACTTC.

The chain is built from TRBV9 and TRBJ2-2, with D tentatively TRBD1 or TRBD2 (5 bases each). The CDR3 extends over 15 amino acids. Per germline, CDR1 SGDLS and CDR2 YYNGEE. Trimming took off 0 bases at V and 1 base at J, with 7 bases between the two ends. CDR3 DNA sequence: TGTGCCAGCAGCGTAGGTGGGGGGAACACCGGGGAGCTGTTTTTT. It is translated as CASSVGGGNTGELFF.

The CDR3 loop is CASSRTGGQPQHF. CDR3 bases: TGCGCCAGCAGTCGGACAGGCGGACAGCCCCAGCATTTT. The V and J genes are TRBV10-2 and TRBJ1-5, with 7 bases that match TRBD1. Per germline, CDR1 WSHSY and CDR2 SAAADI. Germline trimming cut 5 bases from V and 7 bases from J; bases unmatched to any gene: 5. This CDR3 is 13 amino acids long.